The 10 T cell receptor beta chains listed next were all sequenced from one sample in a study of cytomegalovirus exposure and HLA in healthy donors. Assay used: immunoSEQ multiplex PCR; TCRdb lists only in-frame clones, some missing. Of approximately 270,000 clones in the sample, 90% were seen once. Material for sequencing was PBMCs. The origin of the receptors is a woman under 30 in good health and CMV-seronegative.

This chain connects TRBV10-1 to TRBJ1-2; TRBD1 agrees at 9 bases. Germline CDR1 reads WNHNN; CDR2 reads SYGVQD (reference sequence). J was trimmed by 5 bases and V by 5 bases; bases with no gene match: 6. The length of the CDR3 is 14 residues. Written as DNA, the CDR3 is TGCGCCAGCAGTCCCGGGACAGGGCAATATGGCTACACCTTC. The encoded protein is CASSPGTGQYGYTF.

The CDR3 spells CASSLAGTGNNEQYF. The CDR3 DNA is TGTGCCAGCAGCTTAGCCGGGACAGGGAACAACGAGCAGTACTTC. The chain links TRBV7-2 to TRBJ2-7; 9 nucleotides match TRBD1. The V and J ends lost 0 bases and 5 bases, in that order; junction bases with no gene match: 5. The germline V gene encodes CDR1 SGHTA and CDR2 FQGNSA. The CDR3 runs 15 residues.

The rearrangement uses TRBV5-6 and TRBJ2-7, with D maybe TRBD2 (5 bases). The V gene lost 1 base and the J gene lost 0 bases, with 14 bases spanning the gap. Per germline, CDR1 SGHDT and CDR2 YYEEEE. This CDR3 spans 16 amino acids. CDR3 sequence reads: CASSLNRRGFSYEQYF. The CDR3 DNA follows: TGTGCCAGCAGCTTGAATCGTCGGGGATTCTCCTACGAGCAGTACTTC.

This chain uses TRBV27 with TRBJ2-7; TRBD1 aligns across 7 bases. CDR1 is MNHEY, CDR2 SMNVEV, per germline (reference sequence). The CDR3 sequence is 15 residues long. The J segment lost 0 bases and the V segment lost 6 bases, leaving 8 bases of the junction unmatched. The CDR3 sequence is CASRRQQGSSYEQYF. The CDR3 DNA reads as TGTGCCAGCAGGAGACAACAGGGGTCCTCCTACGAGCAGTACTTC.

The CDR3 spells CASSFVLRDTSYGYTF. CDR3 coding DNA: TGTGCCAGCAGTTTCGTTCTTCGGGACACGAGCTATGGCTACACCTTC. V usage is TRBV28 and J usage is TRBJ1-2; maybe TRBD1 (6 bases). The CDR3 extends over 16 amino acids. The germline V and J ends were trimmed by 3 bases and 4 bases, with 18 bases remaining between them. The germline V gene encodes CDR1 MDHEN and CDR2 SYDVKM.

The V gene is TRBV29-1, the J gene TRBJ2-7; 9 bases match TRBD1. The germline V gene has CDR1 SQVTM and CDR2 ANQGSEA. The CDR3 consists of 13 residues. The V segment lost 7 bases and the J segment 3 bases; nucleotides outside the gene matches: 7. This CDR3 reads CSGDRVVIYEQYV. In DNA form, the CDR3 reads TGCAGCGGGGACAGGGTGGTAATCTACGAGCAGTACGTC.

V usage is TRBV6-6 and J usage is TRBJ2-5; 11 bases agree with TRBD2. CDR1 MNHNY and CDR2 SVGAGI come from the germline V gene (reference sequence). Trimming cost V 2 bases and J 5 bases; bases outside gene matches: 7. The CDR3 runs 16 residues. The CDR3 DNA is TGTGCCAGCAGTTACGGGGTAGCGGGGGGGTTTGAGACCCAGTACTTC. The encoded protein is CASSYGVAGGFETQYF.

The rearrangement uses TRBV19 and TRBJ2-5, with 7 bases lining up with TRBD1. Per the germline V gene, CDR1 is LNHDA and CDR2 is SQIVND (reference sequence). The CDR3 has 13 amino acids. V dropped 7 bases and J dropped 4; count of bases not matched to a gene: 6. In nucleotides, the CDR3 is TGTGCCAGTACGGGACAGAGTGGAGAGACCCAGTACTTC. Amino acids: CASTGQSGETQYF.

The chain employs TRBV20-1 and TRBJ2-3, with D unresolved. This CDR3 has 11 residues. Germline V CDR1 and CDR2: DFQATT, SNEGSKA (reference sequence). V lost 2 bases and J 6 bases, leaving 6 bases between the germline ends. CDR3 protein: CSARLGDTQYF. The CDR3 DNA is TGCAGTGCTAGACTCGGGGATACGCAGTATTTT.

The CDR3 loop reads CASDSEPRNTIYF. CDR3 nucleotides: TGTGCCTCGGACAGTGAACCGAGAAACACCATATATTTT. The rearrangement uses TRBV30 and TRBJ1-3; TRBD1 is a possible D gene (6 bases). V was clipped by 7 bases and J by 5 bases, with 15 bases between them. From germline, CDR1 is GTSNPN and CDR2 SVGIG (reference sequence). The CDR3 extends over 13 amino acids.